This TCR beta chain originates from a study of T-cell memory formation after mild COVID-19. Overall study results and limits: Pre-infection memory showed some responding clones, and this suggested that cross-reactive memory joined.

For this clonotype: The antigen is undetermined.

Unmatched junction bases numbered 10, after V lost 0 bases and J lost 6 bases. In germline, CDR1 is SGHVS, CDR2 FNYEAQ. This CDR3 has 17 residues. Each CDR3 protein gets one entry after TCRdb re-called the 5' RACE reads with MiXCR. The sample consists of under 600,000 distinct CDR3 sequences, about 20% of them appearing once. The genes are TRBV7-6 and TRBJ2-3, with TRBD1 identical over 9 bases. Material: PBMCs or a T cell subset sorted from them (not recorded which). The receptor was isolated from an adult woman who had mild COVID-19 (a few samples of this study predate the infection). Cell type and time point are not known. CDR3: CASSLAWGQGALDTQYF. The CDR3 DNA is TGTGCCAGCAGCTTAGCTTGGGGACAGGGTGCCCTGGATACGCAGTATTTT.